This TCR beta chain was recovered during a study of blood T cell repertoires in COVID-19. About the study: There were acute and convalescent COVID-19 samples, and they came from the United States, Italy and Spain. T cells, B-cell-depleted T cells, or PBMCs provided the cDNA or gDNA that served as material.

Authors' analysis steps: Amplifying reference gene primers gave estimates of nucleated cell counts. Repertoires were generated with immunoSEQ multiplex PCR, while TCRdb's copy carries only in-frame clones and drops some. That table gives V, J and clone size, and the DNA gave D and trimming. The top ten clones hold 6.5% to 8.5% of a sample with 65,000 to 95,000 clones, 87% of them seen once. This CDR3 is 15 amino acids long. After removal of 2 bases from V and 7 bases from J, the junction contained 10 bases not matched to a gene. Looked up from germline, CDR1 is SGHAT and CDR2 is FQNNGV. The source is a man between 25 and 39 years old with acute or convalescent COVID-19. Sequencing was done on a sample of peripheral blood. V and J are TRBV11-2 and TRBJ1-2, with 7 bases that match TRBD1. CDR3 in amino acids: CASSLSHRQGGGYTF. CDR3 coding DNA: TGTGCCAGCAGCTTATCTCACCGACAGGGCGGTGGCTACACCTTC.